The 21 T cell receptor beta chains listed next were all sequenced from one sample in a study of response to subunit inactivated influenza vaccine. TCRdb passed the RT-PCR reads through MiXCR, listing each CDR3 protein once. Of hundreds of thousands of distinct CDR3 sequences listed, roughly 9.7% are singletons. Sequences were derived from PBMCs from blood, sampled about 6 weeks after vaccination. The receptors stem from a man in his forties or fifties who received an inactivated influenza vaccine.

This clonotype was counted between two and nine times. This chain links TRBV20-1 with TRBJ2-7; D unclear. The germline V gene has CDR1 DFQATT and CDR2 SNEGSKA (reference sequence). The CDR3 sequence is 13 residues long. Trimming took off 1 base at V and 4 bases at J, with 11 bases between the two ends. The CDR3 sequence: CSARGGLGYEQYF. The CDR3 nucleotides are TGCAGTGCTAGAGGGGGTCTAGGTTACGAGCAGTACTTC.

This chain uses TRBV7-9 with TRBJ1-1, with D tentatively TRBD1 (5 bases). Germline CDR1 and CDR2: SEHNR and FQNEAQ (reference sequence). V shed 5 bases and J shed 1 base, with 14 bases lying between them. This CDR3 has 15 amino acids. The CDR3 DNA reads TGTGCCAGCAGCCCTGGGACCGCACCGAACACTGAAGCTTTCTTT. It encodes CASSPGTAPNTEAFF.

This clonotype was found many times. The chain is built from TRBV25-1 and TRBJ2-2; 10 nucleotides align to TRBD1. The CDR3 has 17 residues. The V gene end was trimmed by 4 bases and the J gene end by 8 bases; junction bases not matched to a gene: 13. Germline V CDR1 and CDR2: MGHDK, SYGVNS. This CDR3 reads CASSVWRGTGDAGELFF. CDR3 DNA sequence: TGTGCCAGCAGTGTTTGGAGGGGGACAGGGGATGCAGGGGAGCTGTTTTTT.

This clonotype was observed a handful of times. V usage is TRBV5-1 and J usage is TRBJ2-7; D is perhaps TRBD1 or TRBD2 (5 bases each). The CDR3 has 21 amino acids. In germline, CDR1 is SGHRS, CDR2 YFSETQ. Deletions cut 1 base from V and 2 bases from J, with 31 bases between. The CDR3 loop is CASSLLGVSGHFPPNAYEQYF. CDR3 in DNA: TGCGCCAGCAGCTTGTTGGGAGTTTCAGGACACTTCCCCCCGAACGCCTACGAGCAGTACTTC.

This clonotype was counted only a few times. V and J are TRBV7-6 and TRBJ2-5; possible D gene TRBD1, 5 bases. The V end was cut by 3 bases, the J end by 0 bases, with 14 bases between. Per germline, CDR1 SGHVS and CDR2 FNYEAQ. The CDR3 is 16 amino acids. The CDR3 DNA is TGTGCCAGCAGCTTTGGGGCGGCCGCGTACCAAGAGACCCAGTACTTC. Residues: CASSFGAAAYQETQYF.

The V and J genes are TRBV18 and TRBJ2-5; unclear D gene. Deletions cut 5 bases from V and 1 base from J, with 8 bases between. The length of the CDR3 is 13 residues. Looked up from germline, CDR1 is KGHSH and CDR2 is LQKENI. The CDR3 coding sequence is TGTGCCAGCTCATGGCAGACCCAAGAGACCCAGTACTTC. It specifies CASSWQTQETQYF.

This clonotype was counted many times. The V and J genes are TRBV12-3 or TRBV12-4 and TRBJ2-5, with 7 bases identical to TRBD1. The CDR3 runs to 14 residues. V dropped 6 bases and J dropped 6; count of bases not matched to a gene: 10. The CDR3 loop is CASSPSQGLQTQYF. The CDR3 bases are TGTGCCAGCAGCCCTTCACAGGGGTTGCAGACCCAGTACTTC.

The V call is TRBV20-1, the J call TRBJ2-7; D possibly corresponds to TRBD1 (5 bases). Germline V CDR1 and CDR2: DFQATT, SNEGSKA (reference sequence). With 0 bases removed from V and 4 bases from J, the gap between germline ends came to 13 bases. CDR3 size: 14 residues. CDR3 in DNA: TGCAGTGCTAGAGATCTTGCAGGGAAATACGAGCAGTACTTC. Translation: CSARDLAGKYEQYF.

This clonotype appeared many times. This chain joins TRBV12-3 or TRBV12-4 and TRBJ2-7, with TRBD1 matching over 8 bases. V lost 5 bases and J lost 3; bases outside the gene matches: 15. The CDR3 contains 17 residues. CDR3 DNA: TGTGCCAGCAGTCTAAGGGTGGGGGACAGGCTTATCTACGAGCAGTACTTC. Residues: CASSLRVGDRLIYEQYF.

This rearrangement joins TRBV7-2 to TRBJ2-7; perhaps TRBD2 as D (7 bases). Trimming took 5 bases from V and 4 from J, leaving 15 bases between them. Germline V gene data show CDR1 as SGHTA and CDR2 as FQGNSA. CDR3 length equals 14 residues. The CDR3 sequence is CASSTGGASYEQYF. The CDR3 nucleotides are TGTGCCAGCAGCACTGGGGGGGCGAGTTACGAGCAGTACTTC.

This clonotype was seen just once. The chain links TRBV20-1 to TRBJ2-3; 11 bases agree with TRBD2. Germline V CDR1 and CDR2: DFQATT, SNEGSKA (reference sequence). Losses at the gene ends were 3 bases for V and 1 base for J; bases not matched to a gene: 6. This CDR3 is 16 amino acids long. The CDR3 spells CSASSLTSGGTDTQYF. The DNA of the CDR3 is TGCAGTGCTAGTTCCCTGACTAGCGGGGGCACAGATACGCAGTATTTT.

This clonotype occurred many times. The gene calls are TRBV4-1 and TRBJ2-1; TRBD2 agrees at 11 bases. Germline CDR1 and CDR2: MGHRA and YSYEKL. Trimming at V came to 2 bases and at J to 1 base, leaving 4 bases not matched to a gene. The CDR3 runs 17 residues. In DNA, the CDR3 is TGCGCCAGCAGCCAACTAGCGGGGGGTCGGTCCTACAATGAGCAGTTCTTC. Translating it yields CASSQLAGGRSYNEQFF.

The gene calls are TRBV28 and TRBJ2-5, with a weak D call TRBD2 (7 bases). The CDR3 spans 14 residues. V lost 8 bases and J 7 bases, leaving 20 bases between the germline ends. CDR1 is MDHEN and CDR2 is SYDVKM in the germline V gene. The CDR3 protein is CASQRTGTGGTQYF. The CDR3 DNA reads as TGTGCCAGCCAAAGAACAGGGACGGGGGGGACCCAGTACTTC. Full variable domain (rest looked up from reference TRBV28 and TRBJ2-5): DVKVTQSSRYLVKRTGEKVFLECVQDMDHENMFWYRQDPGLGLRLIYFSYDVKMKEKGDIPEGYSVSREKKERFSLILESASTNQTSMYLCASQRTGTGGTQYFGPGTRLLVL.

The chain links TRBV6-2 or TRBV6-3 to TRBJ2-1; D may correspond to TRBD1 or TRBD2 (6 bases each). Trimming took 2 bases from V and 2 from J, leaving 16 bases between them. Per the germline V gene, CDR1 is MNHEY and CDR2 is SVGEGT. The CDR3 runs to 17 residues. The CDR3 sequence is CASSYRPGGGAYNEQFF. The CDR3 DNA reads as TGTGCCAGCAGTTACCGTCCCGGGGGCGGTGCCTACAATGAGCAGTTCTTC.

This clonotype was observed a few times. The CDR3 sequence: CSAETSGGDTQYF. In DNA, the CDR3 is TGCAGTGCTGAGACTAGCGGCGGGGATACGCAGTATTTT. The V gene is TRBV20-1, the J gene TRBJ2-3; 9 bases line up with TRBD2. V lost 5 bases to trimming and J lost 6 bases; unmatched junction nucleotides: 6. The CDR3 is made up of 13 amino acids. CDR1 DFQATT and CDR2 SNEGSKA come from the germline V gene (reference sequence).

This clonotype was detected a few times. The chain employs TRBV11-2 and TRBJ2-7; the match to TRBD2 covers 12 bases. The CDR3 is 16 residues long. V lost 5 bases to trimming and J lost 7 bases; unmatched junction nucleotides: 12. CDR1 is SGHAT and CDR2 is FQNNGV in the germline V gene. Here the CDR3 reads CASSGLAGLGGGEQYF. The CDR3 region has the DNA TGTGCCAGCAGCGGACTAGCGGGACTTGGAGGGGGGGAGCAGTACTTC.

This clonotype occurred many times. The chain couples TRBV20-1 to TRBJ2-7, with a possible D match to TRBD2 (6 bases). CDR3 length equals 14 residues. Deletions cut 5 bases from V and 5 bases from J, with 19 bases between. Germline values: CDR1 DFQATT, CDR2 SNEGSKA (reference sequence). CDR3 sequence (DNA): TGCAGTGCTTCCTCAGAGGAGGGTCTCAACGAGCAGTACTTC. It is translated as CSASSEEGLNEQYF.

This clonotype appeared many times. The chain uses TRBV12-3 or TRBV12-4 and TRBJ2-5; D unresolved. V was cut by 6 bases and J by 5 bases, with 10 bases left in between. The CDR3 extends over 12 amino acids. The CDR3 loop is CASRGMRETQYF. The DNA of the CDR3 is TGTGCCAGCAGGGGAATGCGGGAGACCCAGTACTTC.

The genes are TRBV20-1 and TRBJ2-4; TRBD1 or TRBD2 may be the D gene (5 bases each). Germline V gene sequence: CDR1 DFQATT, CDR2 SNEGSKA (reference sequence). The CDR3 length is 18 residues. V was trimmed by 0 bases and J by 3 bases, leaving 21 bases between them. CDR3 nucleotide sequence: TGCAGTGCTAGAGATCGACGAGGGGACCTTACTGGCAAAAACATTCAGTACTTC. Amino acids: CSARDRRGDLTGKNIQYF.

This clonotype showed up many times. The chain combines TRBV5-1 with TRBJ1-5; TRBD1 is a possible D gene (5 bases). The CDR3 sequence is 15 residues long. Trimming removed 0 bases from V and 0 bases from J, with 7 bases in between. Germline CDR1 SGHRS, CDR2 YFSETQ. The CDR3 sequence is CASSLAGGSNQPQHF. The CDR3 DNA follows: TGCGCCAGCAGCTTGGCCGGGGGTAGCAATCAGCCCCAGCATTTT.

Worth noting for this clonotype: This may stem from a read error, because a much larger clone lies one nucleotide away. The chain recombines TRBV20-1 with TRBJ2-2, with D possibly called TRBD1 or TRBD2 (6 bases each). The CDR3 is 16 amino acids. Germline V gives CDR1 DFQATT, CDR2 SNEGSKA (reference sequence). Here the CDR3 reads CCAPGRRGDNTGELFF. The CDR3 nucleotides are TGCTGTGCTCCCGGTAGAAGGGGGGATAACACCGGGGAGCTGTTTTTT.